This T cell receptor (beta chain) was captured in a study of beta chain features in type 1 diabetes. Notes on the study in general: Patients with Type 1 diabetes showed moderately but significantly shorter TCRB CDR3s in all four CD4+ subsets. The similarity of naive, central memory and Treg TCRB repertoires appeared greater among patients than among healthy donors. Small HLA sub-analyses could not settle whether HLA shapes TCRB rearrangement.

Expressed TCRB transcripts were sequenced because the entire RNA isolate underwent reverse transcription. Repertoires were generated with immunoSEQ multiplex PCR, while TCRdb's copy carries only in-frame clones and drops some. In the table there are about 620,000 clones, about 16% of which are singletons. To note about this clone: What it recognizes is unknown.

The germline gives CDR1 MNHNS, CDR2 SASEGT. This CDR3 has 12 amino acids. The germline V and J ends were trimmed by 1 base and 10 bases, with 9 bases remaining between them. The source material was naive CD4+ T cells from blood. The J gene is TRBJ2-3, the V gene TRBV6-1; D is undetermined. This TCR derives from a man between 18 and 29 years old in good health. The chain's CDR3 is CASSEGPDAQYF. The DNA for the CDR3 is TGTGCCAGCAGTGAAGGCCCCGACGCGCAGTATTTT.